A single sample is the source of the 4 T cell receptor beta chains below, sequenced in a study of blood T cells in healthy people across ages. Sample-barcoded 5' priming and a J-beta primer mix drove a second PCR of roughly 7 to 11 cycles. TCRdb fed the 5' RACE reads into MiXCR, producing one record per CDR3 protein. The sample has around 1,500,000 distinct CDR3 sequences; about 28% are singletons. Material for sequencing was blood. These receptors all come from a woman in her 30s in good health.

The V and J genes are TRBV20-1 and TRBJ1-2; D perhaps matches TRBD1 (5 bases). The ends were cut back, 4 bases at V and 8 bases at J, with 14 bases in the middle. There are 12 residues in the CDR3. CDR1 and CDR2 (germline): DFQATT, SNEGSKA (reference sequence). This CDR3 reads CSATQLDMGYTF. The DNA for the CDR3 is TGCAGTGCTACCCAACTGGACATGGGCTACACCTTC.

This clonotype was recorded a few times. The genes are TRBV20-1 and TRBJ2-7; 8 bases are shared with TRBD1. Germline assignment: CDR1 DFQATT and CDR2 SNEGSKA (reference sequence). The V gene end was trimmed by 6 bases and the J gene end by 2 bases; junction bases not matched to a gene: 6. This CDR3 is 13 amino acids long. The CDR3 region is CSAHRDRTYEQYF. DNA of the CDR3: TGCAGTGCCCACAGGGACAGGACCTACGAGCAGTACTTC.

The chain links TRBV12-3 or TRBV12-4 to TRBJ1-5; D may be TRBD1 (6 bases). There are 16 residues in the CDR3. V was pared by 7 bases and J by 3 bases, with 19 bases between. The CDR3 nucleotides are TGTGCCAGCATAGATTCTAGGGGGTCCCTCAATCAGCCCCAGCATTTT. It is translated as CASIDSRGSLNQPQHF.

The chain carries TRBV6-1 and TRBJ2-1, with 8 bases that match TRBD1. The CDR3 contains 17 residues. CDR1 MNHNS and CDR2 SASEGT come from the germline V gene. Trimming took 5 bases from V and 14 from J; bases not matched to a gene: 23. The CDR3 loop reads CASSTSSATGEVDFEFF. Here the CDR3 DNA reads TGTGCCAGCAGTACGTCCTCCGCGACAGGGGAGGTTGATTTTGAGTTCTTC.